This T cell receptor beta chain came from a study of blood T cell repertoires in COVID-19. Study information: Sources were T cells, B-cell-depleted T cells, or PBMCs; the material itself was cDNA or gDNA.

V gave up 7 bases and J gave up 0 bases, with 10 bases separating them. The CDR3 is 14 residues long. From germline, CDR1 is MNHNY and CDR2 SVGAGI (reference sequence). Authors' processing steps: Nucleated cell counts were estimated from reference gene primer amplification. Libraries were prepared by immunoSEQ multiplex PCR; TCRdb keeps only in-frame clonotypes and omits some of them. V, J and clone size are taken as reported in that table, and D and trimming were inferred from the DNA itself. The repertoire holds hundreds of thousands of clones, with under 95% as singletons. The clonotype comes from a woman younger than 35 who had recovered from COVID-19. This chain links TRBV6-6 with TRBJ1-5; D ambiguous. Sample: peripheral blood. The CDR3 reads CASKIGLSNQPQHF. The CDR3 nucleotides read TGTGCCAGCAAGATTGGACTTAGCAATCAGCCCCAGCATTTT.